This entry lists 24 T cell receptor beta chains sequenced from one sample in a study of blood T cell repertoires in COVID-19 (dated by TCRdb to the early 2020s). Libraries were made using the immunoSEQ multiplex PCR assay. The clones in this table, taken by TCRdb from immuneACCESS, are in-frame only. Not every clone is retained; where verified, under half of the shortfall comes from an unresolved V gene, and the cause of the rest is unknown. For this sample there are about 140,000 clones; just under 90% appear just once. The leading ten clones occupy approximately 9% of the sample. Specimen: peripheral blood. The receptors stem from a woman aged 45-59 years with active or convalescent COVID-19.

The chain couples TRBV11-2 to TRBJ2-1; 7 positions agree with TRBD2. V shed 3 bases and J 9 bases; nucleotides not matched to a gene: 5. Germline-derived CDR1 and CDR2 are SGHAT and FQNNGV. This CDR3 contains 13 residues. Here the CDR3 DNA reads TGTGCCAGCAGCTTGGGATCGGGGGGTGAGCAGTTCTTC. This codes for CASSLGSGGEQFF.

In regard to this clone: Different DNA sequences within this sample yield the same CDR3. The V call is TRBV27, the J call TRBJ1-4, with TRBD1 matching over 8 bases. The germline CDR1 and CDR2 sequences are MNHEY and SMNVEV (reference sequence). The CDR3 has 15 residues. V was pared by 3 bases and J by 11 bases, with 11 bases of the junction left unmatched. As DNA, the CDR3 is TGTGCCAGCAGTTTCGGGACAGGACTTTTCCCTAAACTGTTTTTT. The encoded protein is CASSFGTGLFPKLFF.

This rearrangement joins TRBV6-5 to TRBJ2-7; TRBD2 is a possible D gene (6 bases). The CDR3 totals 14 residues. The germline CDR1 and CDR2 sequences are MNHEY and SVGAGI. V was pared by 4 bases and J by 5 bases, with 15 bases between. The CDR3 region has the DNA TGTGCCAGCAGTTTAGGGTCTAGCGCACACGAGCAGTACTTC. Amino acids: CASSLGSSAHEQYF.

The chain recombines TRBV2 with TRBJ1-6, with a weak D call TRBD1 (5 bases). The CDR3 loop spans 17 amino acids. Germline V gene sequence: CDR1 SNHLY, CDR2 FYNNEI. Trimming took off 3 bases at V and 0 bases at J, with 12 bases between the two ends. The CDR3 protein is CASSDALGDSYNSPLHF. In DNA, the CDR3 is TGTGCCAGCAGTGATGCCTTAGGGGACTCCTATAATTCACCCCTCCACTTT.

The V call is TRBV4-1, the J call TRBJ1-1; TRBD1 is a possible D gene (5 bases). Germline V gene data show CDR1 as MGHRA and CDR2 as YSYEKL. There are 15 residues in the CDR3. V shed 5 bases and J shed 0 bases, with 13 bases lying between them. As DNA, the CDR3 is TGCGCCAGCAGCGGGCCCGACAGACTGAACACTGAAGCTTTCTTT. This sequence encodes CASSGPDRLNTEAFF.

This chain connects TRBV14 to TRBJ1-6; possibly TRBD1 for D (6 bases). Germline CDR1 reads SGHDN; CDR2 reads FVKESK. With 5 bases removed from V and 7 bases from J, the gap between germline ends came to 15 bases. This CDR3 region has 15 residues. The CDR3 loop reads CASSSQGPQNSPLHF. CDR3 coding DNA: TGTGCCAGCAGCTCCCAGGGGCCACAGAATTCACCCCTCCACTTT.

V and J are TRBV4-2 and TRBJ2-4; D is unresolved. Germline loops: CDR1 LGHNA, CDR2 YNFKEQ. This CDR3 contains 13 residues. The V end lost 4 bases, the J end lost 6 bases, and 10 bases lay between the germline ends. The CDR3 spells CASSPSETNIQYF. The CDR3 DNA reads as TGTGCCAGCAGCCCCAGCGAAACAAACATTCAGTACTTC.

This clone was seen once. The chain is built from TRBV19 and TRBJ1-1; D unresolved. Between the trimmed V and J ends, which lost 4 bases and 0 bases, there was a span of 12 bases. CDR1 and CDR2 from the germline V gene are LNHDA and SQIVND (reference sequence). This CDR3 has 15 amino acids. The CDR3 bases are TGTGCCAGTAGTAATAAGCCCTTCATGAACACTGAAGCTTTCTTT. Protein sequence: CASSNKPFMNTEAFF.

The genes are TRBV4-1 and TRBJ1-5; tentative D call: TRBD1 (6 bases). Germline V CDR1 and CDR2: MGHRA, YSYEKL. CDR3 length: 15 amino acids. Deletions cut 4 bases from V and 0 bases from J, with 10 bases between. CDR3 nucleotides: TGCGCCAGCAGCCGCCGGACAGATAGCAATCAGCCCCAGCATTTT. Its translation is CASSRRTDSNQPQHF.

The genes are TRBV18 and TRBJ2-1; maybe TRBD1 (6 bases). V was trimmed by 5 bases and J by 9 bases, leaving 14 bases between them. The CDR3 loop spans 13 amino acids. Per germline, CDR1 KGHSH and CDR2 LQKENI. Written as DNA, the CDR3 is TGTGCCAGCTCAGGTACAGGGCGGCCTGAGCAGTTCTTC. Protein: CASSGTGRPEQFF.

This chain links TRBV3-1 (or the pseudogene TRBV3-2) with TRBJ2-7; 10 bases agree with TRBD2. The ends lost 3 bases at V and 0 bases at J; junction bases unmatched: 5. CDR1 and CDR2 from the germline V gene are LGHDT and YNNKEL (reference sequence). The CDR3 is 16 residues long. CDR3 coding DNA: TGTGCCAGCAGCCATACCGGGACTAGCGACTCCTACGAGCAGTACTTC. This codes for CASSHTGTSDSYEQYF.

The chain is built from TRBV14 and TRBJ1-2, with 9 bases lining up with TRBD1. Germline V CDR1 and CDR2: SGHDN, FVKESK. The CDR3 runs to 15 residues. The V segment lost 4 bases and the J segment 5 bases; nucleotides outside the gene matches: 8. CDR3 residues: CASSPRTGALYGYTF. The CDR3 DNA is TGTGCCAGCAGCCCCAGGACAGGGGCCTTGTATGGCTACACCTTC.

This clone was seen a single time. The chain links TRBV7-3 to TRBJ1-1; D is uncertain. The CDR3 sequence is 13 residues long. V dropped 5 bases and J dropped 3 bases, with 10 bases sitting between them. Germline V lookup: CDR1 SGHTA, CDR2 FQGTGA. The CDR3 DNA sequence: TGTGCCAGCAGCACAAGAATGGACACTGAAGCTTTCTTT. Its translation is CASSTRMDTEAFF.

This chain connects TRBV30 to TRBJ1-1, with D perhaps matching TRBD1 (6 bases). Per germline, CDR1 GTSNPN and CDR2 SVGIG (reference sequence). This CDR3 is 15 amino acids long. Trimming removed 3 bases from V and 1 base from J, with 15 bases in between. The CDR3 region is CAWSSFLRGNTEAFF. In DNA form, the CDR3 reads TGTGCCTGGAGCTCGTTCCTCAGGGGGAACACTGAAGCTTTCTTT.

The V call is TRBV3-1 (or the pseudogene TRBV3-2), the J call TRBJ1-1; tentatively, D is TRBD1 (6 bases). CDR1 and CDR2 from the germline V gene are LGHDT and YNNKEL (reference sequence). V was pared by 7 bases and J by 9 bases, with 12 bases between. This CDR3 has 11 residues. This CDR3 is CASTDREQAFF. DNA for the CDR3: TGTGCCAGCACGGACAGAGAACAAGCTTTCTTT.

This chain links TRBV6-5 with TRBJ1-4, with D hard to call. CDR3 size: 14 residues. In germline, CDR1 is MNHEY, CDR2 SVGAGI. With 5 bases removed from V and 5 bases from J, the gap between germline ends came to 12 bases. The DNA of the CDR3 is TGTGCCAGCAGTCTCACAGCTAACAATGAAAAACTGTTTTTT. This codes for CASSLTANNEKLFF.

The chain joins TRBV11-3 to TRBJ2-3, with 13 positions matching TRBD2. The germline V gene has CDR1 SGHNT and CDR2 YENEEA. CDR3 length: 16 residues. V shed 5 bases and J 2 bases; nucleotides not matched to a gene: 4. In DNA form, the CDR3 reads TGTGCCAGCAGCCCAGGACTAGCGGGGGCCACAGATACGCAGTATTTT. Amino acids: CASSPGLAGATDTQYF.

The V and J genes are TRBV7-9 and TRBJ2-5; the D gene is possibly TRBD2 (6 bases). This CDR3 region has 14 residues. Germline V gene sequence: CDR1 SEHNR, CDR2 FQNEAQ (reference sequence). Trimming shortened V by 7 bases and J by 6 bases, and 18 bases separated the two germline ends. The CDR3 coding sequence is TGTGCCAGCACCGTCTCGGGGGACGTGAAGACCCAGTACTTC. Protein product: CASTVSGDVKTQYF.

The rearrangement joins TRBV29-1 to TRBJ1-1; perhaps TRBD1 as D (6 bases). This CDR3 has 14 amino acids. V was clipped by 6 bases and J by 4 bases, with 18 bases between them. Germline CDR1 is SQVTM and CDR2 is ANQGSEA. Written as DNA, the CDR3 is TGCAGCGTCGGTACAGGGAGTACGTTCACTGAAGCTTTCTTT. It encodes CSVGTGSTFTEAFF.

This clone occurred a few times. The gene calls are TRBV4-3 and TRBJ1-2; 9 bases match TRBD1. CDR1 and CDR2 from the germline V gene are LGHNA and YSLEER. V gave up 1 base and J gave up 7 bases; unmatched junction bases: 7. The CDR3 runs to 15 residues. The CDR3 region has the DNA TGCGCCAGCAGCCAAGGGGGACAGGGTGAATTTGGCTACACCTTC. It translates to CASSQGGQGEFGYTF.

The genes are TRBV6-5 and TRBJ1-1; D gene unclear. Trimming left V 0 bases short and J 1 base short, with 9 bases between. The CDR3 consists of 15 residues. Germline V gene lookup returns CDR1 MNHEY and CDR2 SVGAGI. CDR3 loop: CASSYSGQTNTEAFF. CDR3 nucleotide sequence: TGTGCCAGCAGTTACTCGGGCCAGACGAACACTGAAGCTTTCTTT.

The chain employs TRBV18 and TRBJ1-1; a possible D gene is TRBD1 (5 bases). This CDR3 has 13 residues. V was cut by 2 bases and J by 10 bases, with 14 bases left in between. In germline, CDR1 is KGHSH, CDR2 LQKENI. The CDR3 here is CASSPGSGAGAFF. Written as DNA, the CDR3 is TGTGCCAGCTCACCAGGGAGCGGGGCGGGAGCTTTCTTT.

The chain recombines TRBV6-5 with TRBJ1-2; 9 bases are shared with TRBD1. V lost 4 bases to trimming and J lost 7 bases; unmatched junction nucleotides: 13. Per the germline V gene, CDR1 is MNHEY and CDR2 is SVGAGI. There are 16 residues in the CDR3. The CDR3 bases are TGTGCCAGCAGTTCGTCCCGATACAGGGGGCCGGGTGGCTACACCTTC. Translation: CASSSSRYRGPGGYTF.

This clone was picked up a small number of times. The V call is TRBV5-3, the J call TRBJ2-1, with unresolved D. TRBV5-3 is placed among ORFs of uncertain function. Trimming stripped 2 bases from V and 0 bases from J, with 12 bases between. CDR3 length equals 16 residues. CDR3: CARSFLLPSSYNEQFF. The DNA for the CDR3 is TGTGCCAGAAGCTTCCTCCTGCCTAGCTCCTACAATGAGCAGTTCTTC.